The present entry profiles one T cell receptor beta chain with its context. Symptom resolution, clearance, or two negative PCRs marked donors in Cohort 3 as recovered. This sample was included in a study of blood T cell repertoires in COVID-19. As for the study in general: Both acute and convalescent COVID-19 samples were obtained from the United States, Italy and Spain. Sources were T cells, B-cell-depleted T cells, or PBMCs; the material itself was cDNA or gDNA.

The J segment lost 4 bases and the V segment lost 1 base, leaving 12 bases of the junction unmatched. This CDR3 contains 19 residues. Germline V gene sequence: CDR1 SGHVS, CDR2 FQNEAQ. Data came from immunoSEQ multiplex PCR; TCRdb stores just in-frame clones and leaves some out. Of roughly 360,000 clones listed, roughly four fifths were seen once; the top ten hold around 5.1%. The gene calls are TRBV7-8 and TRBJ2-1; 11 bases line up with TRBD2. The sample consisted of PBMCs or T cells enriched from blood (not recorded which). The clonotype comes from a woman aged 45-60 years who had recovered from COVID-19. Here the CDR3 DNA reads TGTGCCAGCAGCTTAGTAGTTAGGACTAGCGGGCAGGGATACAATGAGCAGTTCTTC. Its protein is CASSLVVRTSGQGYNEQFF.